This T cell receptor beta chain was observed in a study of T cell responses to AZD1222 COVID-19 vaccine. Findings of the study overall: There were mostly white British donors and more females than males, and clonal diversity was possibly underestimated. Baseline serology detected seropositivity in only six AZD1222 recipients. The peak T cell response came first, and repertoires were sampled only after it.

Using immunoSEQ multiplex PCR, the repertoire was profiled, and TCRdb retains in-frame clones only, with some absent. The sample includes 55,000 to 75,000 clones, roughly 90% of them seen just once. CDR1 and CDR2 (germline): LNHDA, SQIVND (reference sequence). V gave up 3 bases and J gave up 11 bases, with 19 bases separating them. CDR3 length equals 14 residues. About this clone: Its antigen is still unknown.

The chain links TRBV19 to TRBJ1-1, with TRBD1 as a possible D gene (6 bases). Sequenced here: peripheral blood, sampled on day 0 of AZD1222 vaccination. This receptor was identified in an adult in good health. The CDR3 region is CASSILHLQGRAFF. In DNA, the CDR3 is TGTGCCAGTAGTATTTTGCACCTTCAGGGGAGGGCTTTCTTT. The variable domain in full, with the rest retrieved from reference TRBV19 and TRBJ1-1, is DGGITQSPKYLFRKEGQNVTLSCEQNLNHDAMYWYRQDPGQGLRLIYYSQIVNDFQKGDIAEGYSVSREKKESFPLTVTSAQKNPTAFYLCASSILHLQGRAFFGQGTRLTVV.